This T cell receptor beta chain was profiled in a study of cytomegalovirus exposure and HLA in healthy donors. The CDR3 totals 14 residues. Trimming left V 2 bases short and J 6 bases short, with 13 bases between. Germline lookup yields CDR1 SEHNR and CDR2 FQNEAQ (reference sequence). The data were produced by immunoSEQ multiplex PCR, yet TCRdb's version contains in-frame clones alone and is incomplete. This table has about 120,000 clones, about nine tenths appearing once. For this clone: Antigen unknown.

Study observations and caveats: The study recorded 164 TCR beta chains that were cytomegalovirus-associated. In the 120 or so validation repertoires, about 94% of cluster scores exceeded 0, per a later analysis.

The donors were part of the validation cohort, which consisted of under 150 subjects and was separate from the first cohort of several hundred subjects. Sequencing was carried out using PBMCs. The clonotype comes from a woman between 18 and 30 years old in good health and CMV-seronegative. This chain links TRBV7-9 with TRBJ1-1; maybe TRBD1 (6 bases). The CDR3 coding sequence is TGTGCCAGCAGCTTAATGGGGGCATGGGCTGAAGCTTTCTTT. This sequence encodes CASSLMGAWAEAFF.